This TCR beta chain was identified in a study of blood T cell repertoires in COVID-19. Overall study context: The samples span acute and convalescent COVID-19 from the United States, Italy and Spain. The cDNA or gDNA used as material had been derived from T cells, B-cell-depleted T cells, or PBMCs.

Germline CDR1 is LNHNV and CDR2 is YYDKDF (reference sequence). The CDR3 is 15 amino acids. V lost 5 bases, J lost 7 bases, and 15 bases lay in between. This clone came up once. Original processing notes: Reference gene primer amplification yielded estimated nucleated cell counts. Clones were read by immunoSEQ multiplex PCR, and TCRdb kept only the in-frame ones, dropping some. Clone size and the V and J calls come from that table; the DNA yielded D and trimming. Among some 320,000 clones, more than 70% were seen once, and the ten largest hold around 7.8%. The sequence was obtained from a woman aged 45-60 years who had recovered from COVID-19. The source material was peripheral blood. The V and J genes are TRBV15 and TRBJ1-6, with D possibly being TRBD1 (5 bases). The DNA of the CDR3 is TGTGCCACCAGCTCGGGGGGATTTCGCAATTCACCCCTCCACTTT. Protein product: CATSSGGFRNSPLHF.